The 31 T cell receptor beta chains presented below share a single source sample, sequenced in a study of T cells in localized non-small cell lung cancer. Assay: immunoSEQ multiplex PCR; the TCRdb copy retains only in-frame clones and omits some. The repertoire holds about 7,300 clones, with about 21% as singletons. The specimen comprised lung tumor tissue, sampled before any cancer treatment. These receptors were obtained from a man aged 35-69 years with stage III squamous cell lung carcinoma.

This chain joins TRBV30 and TRBJ1-3, with 8 bases fitting TRBD1. Germline CDR1 and CDR2: GTSNPN and SVGIG (reference sequence). Trimming took 5 bases from V and 4 from J; bases not matched to a gene: 1. This CDR3 region has 12 residues. This chain's CDR3 is CAWGQGGNTIYF. The DNA of the CDR3 is TGTGCCTGGGGACAGGGCGGAAACACCATATATTTT.

This sequence joins TRBV28 and TRBJ2-7, with TRBD1 identical over 7 bases. V shed 5 bases and J 3 bases; nucleotides not matched to a gene: 10. The CDR3 is 15 amino acids. The germline gives CDR1 MDHEN, CDR2 SYDVKM. The CDR3 DNA is TGTGCCAGCAGTGCAACCGGGACAGCCGACTACGAGCAGTACTTC. It translates to CASSATGTADYEQYF.

This sequence joins TRBV6-8 and TRBJ1-5, with TRBD1 matching over 7 bases. Germline V gene lookup returns CDR1 MNHGY and CDR2 SAAAGT. The junction had 5 bases not matched to a gene; V was cut back by 6 bases and J by 0 bases. The CDR3 sequence is 15 residues long. The CDR3 DNA follows: TGTGCCAGCAGCCCCCGACAGGGTAGCAATCAGCCCCAGCATTTT. This codes for CASSPRQGSNQPQHF.

The sample holds a few counts of this clone. The chain links TRBV9 to TRBJ2-7; perhaps TRBD2 as D (5 bases). Germline loops: CDR1 SGDLS, CDR2 YYNGEE. The V and J ends lost 4 bases and 2 bases respectively, with 16 bases between them. The CDR3 totals 15 residues. DNA of the CDR3: TGTGCCAGCAGCAGGACGGGAATAGGGACCTACGAGCAGTACTTC. Translated, it gives CASSRTGIGTYEQYF.

This clone is judged medium-sized (0.01 to 0.1%). The V gene is TRBV28, the J gene TRBJ1-6; D call uncertain. This CDR3 has 19 residues. Germline loops: CDR1 MDHEN, CDR2 SYDVKM. The V gene lost 6 bases and the J gene lost 2 bases, with 23 bases spanning the gap. This CDR3 reads CASSPLIVRASTYNSPLHF. CDR3 nucleotides: TGTGCCAGCAGCCCATTGATCGTGAGGGCGAGCACCTATAATTCACCCCTCCACTTT.

In DNA form, the CDR3 reads TGTGCCAGCAGCTTGGAACCCGGGGGGTATTCCCAGTACTTC. It encodes CASSLEPGGYSQYF. V and J are TRBV11-3 and TRBJ2-5, with 7 bases identical to TRBD2. This CDR3 has 14 amino acids. The germline V gene encodes CDR1 SGHNT and CDR2 YENEEA. V shed 3 bases and J 9 bases; nucleotides not matched to a gene: 10.

This clone appeared a few times. The genes are TRBV12-5 and TRBJ2-4; no clear D. The CDR3 covers 12 residues. Germline CDR1 and CDR2: LGHNT and FRNRAP. The CDR3 region is CASTIGPNIQYF. The DNA of the CDR3 is TGTGCCAGCACCATTGGGCCAAACATTCAGTACTTC.

This clone was observed a handful of times. The chain employs TRBV14 and TRBJ1-6; D perhaps matches TRBD1 (6 bases). The V and J ends lost 4 bases and 3 bases respectively, with 13 bases between them. Germline CDR1 reads SGHDN; CDR2 reads FVKESK. This CDR3 spans 16 amino acids. The CDR3 DNA is TGTGCCAGCAGCCCTCAGGGGACGATCTATAATTCACCCCTCCACTTT. Translated, it gives CASSPQGTIYNSPLHF.

This clone was counted a few times. The V gene is TRBV6-8, the J gene TRBJ2-6; maybe TRBD1 (6 bases). The CDR3 covers 18 residues. V dropped 2 bases and J dropped 1 base, with 15 bases sitting between them. The germline gives CDR1 MNHGY, CDR2 SAAAGT. CDR3 amino acids: CASSYDRRGMSGANVLTF. In nucleotides, the CDR3 is TGTGCCAGCAGTTACGACAGGCGCGGAATGTCTGGGGCCAACGTCCTGACTTTC.

The chain carries TRBV19 and TRBJ2-5, with 9 bases that match TRBD1. CDR1 LNHDA and CDR2 SQIVND come from the germline V gene (reference sequence). The J segment lost 5 bases and the V segment lost 3 bases, leaving 4 bases of the junction unmatched. This CDR3 region has 14 residues. CDR3 bases: TGTGCCAGTAGTATGGGACAGGGAACGGAGACCCAGTACTTC. This encodes CASSMGQGTETQYF.

Only a few counts were recorded for this clone. The chain couples TRBV11-3 to TRBJ1-1, with D uncertain. The germline CDR1 and CDR2 sequences are SGHNT and YENEEA. The CDR3 has 14 amino acids. The V end lost 2 bases, the J end lost 1 base, and 8 bases lay between the germline ends. The DNA for the CDR3 is TGTGCCAGCAGCTTAAATCCAGGGAACACTGAAGCTTTCTTT. Amino acid sequence: CASSLNPGNTEAFF.

This sequence joins TRBV5-1 and TRBJ2-5; 9 bases line up with TRBD1. V shed 0 bases, J shed 5 bases, and the junction held 2 bases outside the gene matches. Germline loops: CDR1 SGHRS, CDR2 YFSETQ. The CDR3 has 14 amino acids. The CDR3, as DNA: TGCGCCAGCAGCTTGGACAGGGGGCATGAGACCCAGTACTTC. Protein sequence: CASSLDRGHETQYF.

This clone appeared a few times. The chain recombines TRBV6-8 with TRBJ1-2; perhaps TRBD1 as D (6 bases). This CDR3 region has 14 residues. V lost 2 bases to trimming and J lost 8 bases, with 15 bases between them. Looked up from germline, CDR1 is MNHGY and CDR2 is SAAAGT. CDR3 loop: CASSYISQGKGYTF. The CDR3 DNA is TGTGCCAGCAGTTACATAAGCCAGGGGAAGGGCTACACCTTC.

This clone showed up just a few times. This chain joins TRBV9 and TRBJ2-7; D is ambiguous. Germline lookup yields CDR1 SGDLS and CDR2 YYNGEE. This CDR3 has 15 residues. V lost 0 bases and J 0 bases, leaving 10 bases between the germline ends. CDR3 DNA sequence: TGTGCCAGCAGCGTAGGGACGGTTAGCTCCTACGAGCAGTACTTC. Translated, it gives CASSVGTVSSYEQYF.

The V call is TRBV5-1, the J call TRBJ1-4, with D tentatively TRBD1 (5 bases). CDR1 SGHRS and CDR2 YFSETQ come from the germline V gene. The CDR3 covers 15 residues. V was trimmed by 2 bases and J by 3 bases, leaving 11 bases between them. CDR3 region: CASSLQGVSNEKLFF. The CDR3 nucleotides are TGCGCCAGCAGCTTACAAGGGGTGTCTAATGAAAAACTGTTTTTT.

Only a few counts were recorded for this clone. The chain is built from TRBV7-2 and TRBJ2-5; TRBD1 matches 7 bases. V shed 5 bases, J shed 2 bases, and the junction held 2 bases outside the gene matches. Germline-derived CDR1 and CDR2 are SGHTA and FQGNSA. The CDR3 length is 13 residues. DNA for the CDR3: TGTGCCAGCAGCCCGGGACAGCAAGAGACCCAGTACTTC. The encoded protein is CASSPGQQETQYF.

The chain recombines TRBV11-3 with TRBJ2-1; D unclear. The CDR3 has 14 amino acids. Looked up from germline, CDR1 is SGHNT and CDR2 is YENEEA. V was clipped by 4 bases and J by 0 bases, with 7 bases between them. The CDR3: CASSSVSSYNEQFF. The CDR3 DNA reads TGTGCCAGCAGCTCGGTCAGCTCCTACAATGAGCAGTTCTTC.

The rearrangement links TRBV30 to TRBJ2-2; no firm D call. The germline V gene has CDR1 GTSNPN and CDR2 SVGIG (reference sequence). V was pared by 0 bases and J by 7 bases, with 3 bases between. This CDR3 has 11 residues. Here the CDR3 reads CAWSVGGELFF. CDR3 coding DNA: TGTGCCTGGAGTGTAGGCGGGGAGCTGTTTTTT.

The rearrangement links TRBV11-3 to TRBJ1-1, with D possibly being TRBD1 (5 bases). The CDR3 totals 14 residues. Germline V gene lookup returns CDR1 SGHNT and CDR2 YENEEA. V shed 5 bases and J shed 5 bases, with 15 bases lying between them. Here the CDR3 reads CASSPSRTSTEAFF. In DNA, the CDR3 is TGTGCCAGCAGCCCCTCGAGGACAAGTACTGAAGCTTTCTTT.

This clone has more than one count but fewer than ten. The genes are TRBV4-3 and TRBJ2-3, with TRBD2 matching over 16 bases. The V gene's germline CDR1 is LGHNA and CDR2 YSLEER. With 5 bases clipped from V and 0 bases from J, the junction kept 5 bases outside the gene matches. This CDR3 is built from 18 residues. The CDR3 protein is CASSSQGLAGGSTDTQYF. DNA of the CDR3: TGCGCCAGCAGCTCGCAGGGACTAGCGGGGGGGAGCACAGATACGCAGTATTTT.

This clone was seen more than once but under ten times. The chain couples TRBV19 to TRBJ1-2; 8 positions agree with TRBD1. Germline CDR1 LNHDA, CDR2 SQIVND (reference sequence). There are 15 residues in the CDR3. The V segment lost 5 bases and the J segment 2 bases; nucleotides outside the gene matches: 7. The CDR3 is CASSVTGGSNYGYTF. CDR3 bases: TGTGCCAGTAGTGTAACAGGGGGATCCAACTATGGCTACACCTTC.

The genes are TRBV29-1 and TRBJ1-6; 9 bases map to TRBD1. J was trimmed by 7 bases and V by 4 bases; bases with no gene match: 2. The germline CDR1 and CDR2 sequences are SQVTM and ANQGSEA. This CDR3 spans 13 amino acids. The CDR3 sequence: CSVGQGGNSPLHF. In DNA form, the CDR3 reads TGCAGCGTTGGACAGGGGGGGAATTCACCCCTCCACTTT.

This chain links TRBV9 with TRBJ1-3; D gene uncertain. CDR3 length: 16 amino acids. Germline V gives CDR1 SGDLS, CDR2 YYNGEE. The V and J ends lost 0 bases and 0 bases respectively, with 10 bases between them. The CDR3 spells CASSVGWEVSGNTIYF. The CDR3 DNA follows: TGTGCCAGCAGCGTAGGGTGGGAGGTCTCTGGAAACACCATATATTTT.

This chain uses TRBV11-3 with TRBJ2-2; TRBD2 aligns across 9 bases. V lost 6 bases to trimming and J lost 1 base; unmatched junction nucleotides: 9. The CDR3 runs to 17 residues. From germline, CDR1 is SGHNT and CDR2 YENEEA. The CDR3 sequence: CASRRRLAVKNTGELFF. In nucleotides, the CDR3 is TGTGCCAGCAGGAGAAGACTAGCGGTTAAGAACACCGGGGAGCTGTTTTTT. The entire variable domain, with the rest obtained from reference TRBV11-3 and TRBJ2-2, is as follows: EAGVVQSPRYKIIEKKQPVAFWCNPISGHNTLYWYLQNLGQGPELLIRYENEEAVDDSQLPKDRFSAERLKGVDSTLKIQPAELGDSAVYLCASRRRLAVKNTGELFFGEGSRLTVL.

This clone was counted a single time. This chain links TRBV10-2 with TRBJ2-5, with D hard to call. CDR3 size: 12 residues. Trimming pared 6 bases from V and 4 bases from J, leaving 9 bases between. CDR1 is WSHSY, CDR2 SAAADI, per germline. CDR3 sequence (DNA): TGCGCCAGCAGAGTCTCATCAGAGACCCAGTACTTC. Residues: CASRVSSETQYF.

This clone came up a few times. The chain has TRBV9 and TRBJ1-2; possibly TRBD1 for D (5 bases). Germline V gene sequence: CDR1 SGDLS, CDR2 YYNGEE. The CDR3 runs 15 residues. V was shortened by 5 bases and J by 6 bases, with 20 bases between the two germline ends. The CDR3: CASSVGGLGLHGYTF. CDR3 sequence (DNA): TGTGCCAGCAGTGTCGGGGGTTTAGGGTTACATGGCTACACCTTC.

J is TRBJ1-3 and V is TRBV5-1; weak D call: TRBD1 (6 bases). This CDR3 has 16 amino acids. Trimming shortened V by 6 bases and J by 0 bases, and 16 bases separated the two germline ends. Germline CDR1 is SGHRS and CDR2 is YFSETQ. The CDR3 DNA sequence: TGCGCCAGCACCCGGACCCAACAGGGCTCTGGAAACACCATATATTTT. Protein product: CASTRTQQGSGNTIYF.

This clone was detected a few times. This chain connects TRBV11-3 to TRBJ2-3; the D is unclear. The CDR3 loop spans 15 amino acids. V was trimmed by 4 bases and J by 1 base, leaving 12 bases between them. Germline V gene data show CDR1 as SGHNT and CDR2 as YENEEA. The CDR3 sequence is CASSSQAVGTDTQYF. The CDR3 DNA sequence: TGTGCCAGCAGCTCCCAAGCCGTAGGCACAGATACGCAGTATTTT.

This clone was seen a few times. The chain joins TRBV7-2 to TRBJ1-1; D is unresolved. Trimming removed 3 bases at V and 1 base at J, with 6 bases between. This CDR3 has 13 residues. Germline CDR1 is SGHTA and CDR2 is FQGNSA. The chain's CDR3 is CASSFDKNTEAFF. CDR3 coding DNA: TGTGCCAGCAGCTTTGACAAGAACACTGAAGCTTTCTTT.

This clone was observed a few times. This rearrangement joins TRBV28 to TRBJ1-1; the D gene is possibly TRBD1 (5 bases). Germline values: CDR1 MDHEN, CDR2 SYDVKM. V dropped 5 bases and J dropped 4 bases, with 11 bases sitting between them. The CDR3 consists of 13 residues. The CDR3 sequence is CASSIGVGTEAFF. The CDR3 nucleotides are TGTGCCAGCAGTATAGGGGTGGGCACTGAAGCTTTCTTT.

There are a few counts of this clone. The V and J genes are TRBV11-3 and TRBJ1-1; tentatively, D is TRBD1 (6 bases). The germline V gene encodes CDR1 SGHNT and CDR2 YENEEA. V shed 4 bases and J shed 4 bases, with 16 bases lying between them. This CDR3 contains 15 residues. In DNA, the CDR3 is TGTGCCAGCAGCTCCCTCGAGAAGGGGGGCACTGAAGCTTTCTTT. It encodes CASSSLEKGGTEAFF.